This entry concerns a single T cell receptor (beta chain). This specimen belongs to a study of blood T cell repertoires in COVID-19. Study-wide context: The United States, Italy and Spain were the sources of the acute and convalescent COVID-19 samples.

As originally analysed: Reference gene primers were amplified, and this amplification served to estimate nucleated cell counts. Profiling relied on immunoSEQ multiplex PCR, and the TCRdb table lists in-frame clones only, not all of them. That table gives V, J and clone size, and the DNA gave D and trimming. The table has fewer than 450,000 clones, about 90% seen once. V was cut by 6 bases and J by 4 bases, with 7 bases left in between. The CDR3 is made up of 12 amino acids. CDR1 and CDR2 from the germline V gene are LGHNT and FRNRAP. Recruited during active infection, patients (from Seattle) were subsequently followed longitudinally.

V usage is TRBV12-5 and J usage is TRBJ1-5; D not certain. Sequenced material: peripheral blood. The sequence derives from a woman in her 70s with COVID-19, enrolled during active disease. CDR3 amino acids: CASGPPNQPQHF. As DNA, the CDR3 is TGTGCTAGTGGCCCTCCGAATCAGCCCCAGCATTTT.